This TCR beta chain was recorded in a study of T cell repertoires in cytomegalovirus infection. Study overall: A matching HLA type, together with CMV infection, was signaled by public TCR beta signatures. Broader study findings: The cumulative frequency of public TCR beta families identified carriers of CMV plus the relevant HLA.

As regards this clonotype: What it recognizes is unknown.

A single record per CDR3 protein comes from TCRdb applying MiXCR to the reads. The sample lists under 250,000 distinct CDR3 sequences; roughly an eighth were seen once. In germline, CDR1 is SGHDN, CDR2 FVKESK. The ends lost 1 base at V and 4 bases at J; junction bases unmatched: 4. The CDR3 runs to 16 residues. This TCR derives from a human donor in good health (CMV status not recorded). Some clones in this sample may be carry-over from other donors' samples. The sequenced sample consisted of PBMCs. The rearrangement joins TRBV14 to TRBJ2-1; 10 bases are a match to TRBD2. CDR3 sequence reads: CASSQVVAGGYNEQFF. CDR3 nucleotide sequence: TGTGCCAGCAGCCAAGTGGTAGCGGGGGGATACAATGAGCAGTTCTTC.